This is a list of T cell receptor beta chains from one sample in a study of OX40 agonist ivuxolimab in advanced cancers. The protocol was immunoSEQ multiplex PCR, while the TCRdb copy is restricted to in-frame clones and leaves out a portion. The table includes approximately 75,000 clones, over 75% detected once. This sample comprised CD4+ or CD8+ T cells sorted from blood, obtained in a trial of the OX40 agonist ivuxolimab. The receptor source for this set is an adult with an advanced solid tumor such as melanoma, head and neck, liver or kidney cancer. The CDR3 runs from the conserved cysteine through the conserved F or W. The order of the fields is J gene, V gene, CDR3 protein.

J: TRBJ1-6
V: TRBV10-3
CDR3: CAISDNSPLHF

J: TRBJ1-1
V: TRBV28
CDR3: CASSSTGWNTEAFF

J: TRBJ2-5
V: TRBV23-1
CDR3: CASTTGQGNTETQYF

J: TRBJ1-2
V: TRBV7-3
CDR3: CASSADPGMGYTF

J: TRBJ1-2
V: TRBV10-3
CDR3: CAISPLGDYGYTF

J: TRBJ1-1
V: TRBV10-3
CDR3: CAISEAGMNTEAFF

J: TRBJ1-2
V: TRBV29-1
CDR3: CSVEDPREAGYTF

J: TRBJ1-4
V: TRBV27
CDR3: CASSQVALTNEKLFF

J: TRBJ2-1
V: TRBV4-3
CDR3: CASSQDGDSNSYNEQFF

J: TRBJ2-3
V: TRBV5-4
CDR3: CASRFDRDRDTDTQYF

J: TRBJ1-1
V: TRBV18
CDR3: CASSPPQGLNTEAFF

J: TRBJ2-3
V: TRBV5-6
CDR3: CASSTVTGTGPDTQYF

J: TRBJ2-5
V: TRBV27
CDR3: CASTSREETQYF

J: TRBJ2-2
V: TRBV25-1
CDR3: CASRGQLNTGELFF

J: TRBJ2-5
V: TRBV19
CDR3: CASRLAGETQYF

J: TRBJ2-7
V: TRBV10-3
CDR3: CAISEYVTGSEQYF

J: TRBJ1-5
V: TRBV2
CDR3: CASRLGTDSNQPQHF

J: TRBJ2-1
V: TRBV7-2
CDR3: CASSLEGAGGYNEQFF

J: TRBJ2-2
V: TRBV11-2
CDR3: CASSLRGHTPNTGELFF

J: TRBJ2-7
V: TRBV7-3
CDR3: CASSLGPGSYEQYF

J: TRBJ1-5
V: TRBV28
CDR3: CASSLLAGGRVGPQHF

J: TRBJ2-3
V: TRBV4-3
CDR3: CASSQYSADTQYF

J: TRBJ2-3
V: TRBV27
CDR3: CASSSDRGPADTQYF

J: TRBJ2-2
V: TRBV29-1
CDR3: CSVRQGGETGELFF

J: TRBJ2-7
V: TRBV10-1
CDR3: CASRSTGLNEQYF

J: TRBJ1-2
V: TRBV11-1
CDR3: CASSLGGGAGYTF

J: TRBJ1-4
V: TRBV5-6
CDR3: CASSSTSGAKNEKLFF

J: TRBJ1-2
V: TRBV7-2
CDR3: CASSLLQIITREYGYTF

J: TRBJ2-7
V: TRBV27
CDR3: CASSPSGRAGEQYF

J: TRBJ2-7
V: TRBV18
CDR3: CASSALSGSDEQYF

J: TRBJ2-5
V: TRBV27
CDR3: CASSLGGASRETQYF

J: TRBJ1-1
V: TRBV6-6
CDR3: CASSYGVGRGNTEAFF